A selection of T cell receptor beta chains follows, all from one sample in a study of metastatic and nonmetastatic thyroid tumors. TCRdb re-called the PCR reads via MiXCR. The table has 11,000 to 15,000 clones, 23% seen once. The sequenced sample consisted of blood. These receptors came from a female donor with papillary thyroid cancer or a benign thyroid nodule (not recorded which). Some clones in this sample may be carry-over from other donors' samples. CDR3s include the opening cysteine and the closing phenylalanine or tryptophan. D genes are given only for firm matches. Rows give clone size only sometimes, using once, few, many, or a class for an expanded clone.

v_call,d_call,j_call,clone_size,cdr3_nt,cdr3_aa
TRBV11-1,-,TRBJ1-1,many,TGTGCCAGCAGCTTAGAAGGCGGGAGTGTCACTGAAGCTTTCTTT,CASSLEGGSVTEAFF
TRBV30,-,TRBJ1-2,medium-sized,TGTGCCTGCTTAAGTCTCGAGGGCTACACCTTC,CACLSLEGYTF
TRBV6-1,TRBD1,TRBJ1-5,medium-sized,TGTGCCAGCATGAGACCCGGGACAGCTAATCAGCCCCAGCATTTT,CASMRPGTANQPQHF
TRBV5-1,TRBD1,TRBJ1-1,-,TGCGCCAGCAGCTTGGGCGGGACAGGGGCAGGCACTGAAGCTTTCTTT,CASSLGGTGAGTEAFF
TRBV20-1,TRBD1,TRBJ1-5,-,TGCAGTGCGCCTTCCCAGGGGGCAAGCAATCAGCCCCAGCATTTT,CSAPSQGASNQPQHF
TRBV30,-,TRBJ1-2,-,TGTGCCTGGAGAGAAAAAACAGGACCAGCTGATGGCTACACCTTC,CAWREKTGPADGYTF
TRBV6-2/TRBV6-3,TRBD1,TRBJ2-7,-,TGTGCCAGCAGTCCCATCCGGACAGGGATAGGGGAGCAGTACTTC,CASSPIRTGIGEQYF
TRBV28,TRBD2,TRBJ2-1,-,TGTGCCAGCAGTTTCCCCCTGACTAGCCCCTTGAATGAGCAGTTCTTC,CASSFPLTSPLNEQFF
TRBV5-1,TRBD1,TRBJ2-7,-,TGCGCCAGCAGCTTGCGGACAGGGCTAGACGAGCAGTACTTC,CASSLRTGLDEQYF
TRBV20-1,TRBD2,TRBJ2-7,medium-sized,TGCAGTGCTAGGACTAGCGGGAGCAACGAGCAGTACTTC,CSARTSGSNEQYF
TRBV6-1,TRBD1,TRBJ2-3,large,TGTGCCAGCAACATAGGTGGGACAGGGGGCACAGATACGCAGTATTTT,CASNIGGTGGTDTQYF
TRBV12-3/TRBV12-4,-,TRBJ2-3,many,TGTGCCAGCAGTTTCGGGGTCAGTTCTCCTAGCACAGATACGCAGTATTTT,CASSFGVSSPSTDTQYF
TRBV7-8,-,TRBJ2-3,many,TGTGCCAGCAGACCCGCCACGAGCACAGATACGCAGTATTTT,CASRPATSTDTQYF
TRBV5-1,-,TRBJ2-7,medium-sized,TGCGCCAGCAGCTTGGGGCAGGGGAGAAACGAGCAGTACTTC,CASSLGQGRNEQYF
TRBV10-3,TRBD1,TRBJ2-1,many,TGTGCCATCAGTGAGTCCCACAGGGGCTCCTACAATGAGCAGTTCTTC,CAISESHRGSYNEQFF
TRBV4-2,-,TRBJ1-5,many,TGTGCCAGCAGCCGGGACGCCAATCAGCCCCAGCATTTT,CASSRDANQPQHF
TRBV10-3,TRBD2,TRBJ2-3,many,TGTGCCATCAGTGACAAGACTAGCGGGAGCGGGGATACGCAGTATTTT,CAISDKTSGSGDTQYF
TRBV5-1,-,TRBJ2-7,-,TGCGCCAGCAGCTCCCTGGACGGGAACGAGCAGTACTTC,CASSSLDGNEQYF
TRBV28,-,TRBJ2-5,few,TGTGCCAGCAGTACAAGTTGGGGAACCTTTGCCCAGTACTTC,CASSTSWGTFAQYF
TRBV2,-,TRBJ2-1,many,TGTGCCAGCAGCGCCGGCCCCCCTAGCCGCTATGAGCAGTTCTTC,CASSAGPPSRYEQFF
TRBV12-3/TRBV12-4,-,TRBJ2-2,-,TGTGCCAGCAGTACGTCTGGACTGCAAACCGGGGAGCTGTTTTTT,CASSTSGLQTGELFF
TRBV30,-,TRBJ2-5,many,TGTGCCTGGAGATCTAGCTACCAAGAGACCCAGTACTTC,CAWRSSYQETQYF
TRBV25-1,-,TRBJ2-1,many,TGTGCCAGAGTGACCCACCGAGGGAGCTCCTACAATGAGCAGTTCTTC,CARVTHRGSSYNEQFF
TRBV28,TRBD1,TRBJ1-1,few,TGTGCCAGCAGCTTCCAACGGACAGGGCTGAACACTGAAGCTTTCTTT,CASSFQRTGLNTEAFF
TRBV7-2,-,TRBJ2-3,many,TGTGCCAGCAGCTTAGTCGGTCCCCTGAGTACGCAGTATTTT,CASSLVGPLSTQYF
TRBV20-1,TRBD2,TRBJ2-7,-,TGCAGTGCTAGGGAGGCTAGCGGGAGTTTAGGCGAGCAGTACTTC,CSAREASGSLGEQYF
TRBV4-3,TRBD1,TRBJ2-6,many,TGCGCCAGCAGCCAAGCGGGACAGGGGCCCGGGGCCAACGTCCTGACTTTC,CASSQAGQGPGANVLTF
TRBV5-1,-,TRBJ2-7,large,TGCGCCAGCAGCTTGGGTGGGGGGCTCTACGAGCAGTACTTC,CASSLGGGLYEQYF
TRBV4-1,-,TRBJ1-4,-,TGCGCCAGCAGCCAATTGATAAATGAAAAACTGTTTTTT,CASSQLINEKLFF
TRBV11-1,TRBD2,TRBJ2-1,many,TGTGCCAGCAGCAACCCGACTAGCGGGGCTAGCTCCTACAATGAGCAGTTCTTC,CASSNPTSGASSYNEQFF
TRBV6-1,-,TRBJ1-5,-,TGTGCCAGCAGTGAACGGGGGCTTCAGCCCCAGCATTTT,CASSERGLQPQHF